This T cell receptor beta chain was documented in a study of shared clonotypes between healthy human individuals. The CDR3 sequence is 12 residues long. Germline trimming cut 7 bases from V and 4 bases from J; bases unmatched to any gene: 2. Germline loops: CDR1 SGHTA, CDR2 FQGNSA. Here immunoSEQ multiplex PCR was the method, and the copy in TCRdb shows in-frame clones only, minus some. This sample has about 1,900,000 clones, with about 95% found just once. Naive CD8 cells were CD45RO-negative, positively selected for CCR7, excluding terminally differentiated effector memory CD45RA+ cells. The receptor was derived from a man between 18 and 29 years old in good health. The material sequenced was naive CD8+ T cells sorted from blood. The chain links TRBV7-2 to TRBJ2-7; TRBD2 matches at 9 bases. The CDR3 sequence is CASNLAGYEQYF. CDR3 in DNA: TGTGCCAGCAACCTAGCGGGATACGAGCAGTACTTC.